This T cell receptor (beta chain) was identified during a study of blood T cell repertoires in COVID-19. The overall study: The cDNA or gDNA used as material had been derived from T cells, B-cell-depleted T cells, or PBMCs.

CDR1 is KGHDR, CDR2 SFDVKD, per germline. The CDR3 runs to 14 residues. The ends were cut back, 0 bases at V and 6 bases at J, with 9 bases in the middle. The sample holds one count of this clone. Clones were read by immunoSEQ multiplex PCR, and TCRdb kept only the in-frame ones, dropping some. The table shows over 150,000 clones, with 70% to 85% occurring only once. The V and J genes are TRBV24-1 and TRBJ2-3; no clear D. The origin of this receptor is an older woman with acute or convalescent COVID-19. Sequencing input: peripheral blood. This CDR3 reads CATSDLPLGDTQYF. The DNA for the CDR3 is TGTGCCACCAGTGATTTGCCCCTCGGGGATACGCAGTATTTT.